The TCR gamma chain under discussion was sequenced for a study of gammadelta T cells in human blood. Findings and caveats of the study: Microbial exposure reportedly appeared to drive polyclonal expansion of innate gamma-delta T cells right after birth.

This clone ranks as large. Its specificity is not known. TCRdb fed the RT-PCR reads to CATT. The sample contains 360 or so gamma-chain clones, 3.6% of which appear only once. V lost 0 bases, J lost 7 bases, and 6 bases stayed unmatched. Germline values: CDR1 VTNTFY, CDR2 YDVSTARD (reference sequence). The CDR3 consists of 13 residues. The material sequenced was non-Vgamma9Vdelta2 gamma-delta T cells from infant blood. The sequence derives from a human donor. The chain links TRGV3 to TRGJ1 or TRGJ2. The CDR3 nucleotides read TGTGCCACCTGGGACAGGGAGAGGTATAAGAAACTCTTT. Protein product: CATWDRERYKKLF.